These 9 T cell receptor beta chains originate from one sample sequenced in a study of blood T cell repertoires in COVID-19. The assay was immunoSEQ multiplex PCR, and TCRdb's table has in-frame clones only and misses some. The repertoire consists of around 270,000 clones, with approximately 86% occurring once and the leading ten covering around 5.1%. The sample was peripheral blood. The receptor set was obtained from a woman in her sixties with COVID-19, enrolled during active disease.

This clone is a singleton in its sample. The J gene is TRBJ1-2, the V gene TRBV30; TRBD1 might be the D (6 bases). The CDR3 loop spans 15 amino acids. Germline V gene lookup returns CDR1 GTSNPN and CDR2 SVGIG (reference sequence). The V end lost 0 bases, the J end lost 1 base, and 12 bases lay between the germline ends. The CDR3 DNA sequence: TGTGCCTGGAGTGTCCCCAGCAGGGGTAACTATGGCTACACCTTC. Amino acid sequence: CAWSVPSRGNYGYTF.

The chain employs TRBV30 and TRBJ1-5; D is perhaps TRBD1 (5 bases). The CDR3 is 14 amino acids. V shed 2 bases and J shed 6 bases, with 14 bases lying between them. The germline V gene encodes CDR1 GTSNPN and CDR2 SVGIG (reference sequence). CDR3 nucleotide sequence: TGTGCCTGGAGTCGGACAACCGTGGGTCAGCCCCAGCATTTT. Translation gives CAWSRTTVGQPQHF.

J is TRBJ1-1 and V is TRBV7-2; maybe TRBD1 (6 bases). CDR3 length equals 16 residues. The germline V and J ends were trimmed by 4 bases and 4 bases, with 19 bases remaining between them. In germline, CDR1 is SGHTA, CDR2 FQGNSA. The DNA of the CDR3 is TGTGCCAGCAGCTCGGAGGGGGGGATATCGGCCACTGAAGCTTTCTTT. It translates to CASSSEGGISATEAFF.

The chain uses TRBV4-1 and TRBJ2-7; maybe TRBD1 (6 bases). The germline V and J ends were trimmed by 5 bases and 6 bases, with 20 bases remaining between them. Germline values: CDR1 MGHRA, CDR2 YSYEKL. This CDR3 comprises 15 residues. CDR3 nucleotide sequence: TGCGCCAGCAGCACCCTGGACAGCTTGCTGGGCGAGCAGTACTTC. As protein: CASSTLDSLLGEQYF.

V usage is TRBV30 and J usage is TRBJ2-3, with no clear D. Germline CDR1 and CDR2: GTSNPN and SVGIG (reference sequence). CDR3 length: 11 amino acids. Trimming pared 4 bases from V and 4 bases from J, leaving 6 bases between. In nucleotides, the CDR3 is TGTGCCTGGATGGAGCCAGATACGCAGTATTTT. This encodes CAWMEPDTQYF.

The chain uses TRBV18 and TRBJ1-5, with unresolved D. Trimming removed 4 bases at V and 6 bases at J, with 10 bases between. The CDR3 totals 13 residues. Germline loops: CDR1 KGHSH, CDR2 LQKENI. The chain's CDR3 is CASSQRDGQPQHF. CDR3 DNA: TGTGCCAGCTCACAACGGGATGGTCAGCCCCAGCATTTT.

This chain links TRBV27 with TRBJ2-3; 15 positions agree with TRBD2. The CDR3 contains 15 residues. Germline loops: CDR1 MNHEY, CDR2 SMNVEV (reference sequence). V shed 6 bases, J shed 6 bases, and the junction held 4 bases outside the gene matches. The CDR3 spells CASRGLAGGRDTQYF. Written as DNA, the CDR3 is TGTGCCAGCAGGGGACTAGCGGGAGGAAGGGATACGCAGTATTTT.

The V and J genes are TRBV18 and TRBJ1-1; D may be TRBD1 (6 bases). CDR3 length: 12 residues. Germline CDR1 and CDR2: KGHSH and LQKENI. V shed 6 bases and J shed 3 bases, with 8 bases lying between them. CDR3 sequence (DNA): TGTGCCAGCTCTCGACAGGACACTGAAGCTTTCTTT. Residues: CASSRQDTEAFF.

In its sample, this clone was seen once. This sequence joins TRBV27 and TRBJ2-1; 10 bases are shared with TRBD1. The germline V gene encodes CDR1 MNHEY and CDR2 SMNVEV (reference sequence). The CDR3 totals 16 residues. The trim removed 5 bases at V and 1 base at J, leaving 5 bases unmatched. The CDR3 here is CASSPDRGLSYNEQFF. DNA of the CDR3: TGTGCCAGCAGTCCCGACAGGGGGCTTTCCTACAATGAGCAGTTCTTC.